A single sample gave rise to the 9 T cell receptor beta chains below, sequenced in a study of blood T cell repertoires in COVID-19. Profiled with immunoSEQ multiplex PCR; TCRdb holds only in-frame clones, not every one. The sample shows more than 75,000 clones, 70% to 85% of them seen only once. Sequenced: peripheral blood. The origin of the receptors is a man in his fifties or sixties with acute or convalescent COVID-19.

The V call is TRBV5-5, the J call TRBJ1-6, with a weak D call TRBD1 (5 bases). Deletions cut 1 base from V and 7 bases from J, with 15 bases between. Germline V CDR1 and CDR2: SGHKS, YYEKEE (reference sequence). The CDR3 loop spans 16 amino acids. The CDR3 is CASSLRSPGGNSPLHF. DNA for the CDR3: TGTGCCAGCAGCTTGAGGTCTCCGGGGGGGAATTCACCCCTCCACTTT.

V is TRBV25-1 and J is TRBJ2-4, with 8 bases lining up with TRBD1. V dropped 6 bases and J dropped 6; count of bases not matched to a gene: 10. CDR1 and CDR2 (germline): MGHDK, SYGVNS. The CDR3 consists of 15 residues. CDR3 sequence reads: CASSAARGQINIQYF. For the CDR3, the DNA is TGTGCCAGCAGCGCGGCCAGGGGGCAAATAAACATTCAGTACTTC.

This clone appeared once. Here the CDR3 DNA reads TGTGCCAGCTCACCAGGATGGGGGCCCTACGAGCAGTACTTC. The encoded protein is CASSPGWGPYEQYF. The rearrangement links TRBV18 to TRBJ2-7; perhaps TRBD1 as D (6 bases). The ends were cut back, 2 bases at V and 2 bases at J, with 10 bases in the middle. CDR3 length equals 14 residues. Germline-derived CDR1 and CDR2 are KGHSH and LQKENI.

J is TRBJ1-5 and V is TRBV27; TRBD1 aligns across 7 bases. CDR1 MNHEY and CDR2 SMNVEV come from the germline V gene (reference sequence). The J segment lost 3 bases and the V segment lost 6 bases, leaving 8 bases of the junction unmatched. The CDR3 consists of 15 residues. The CDR3 loop is CASSPLTGANQPQHF. The CDR3 DNA reads TGTGCCAGCAGCCCTTTAACAGGGGCCAATCAGCCCCAGCATTTT.

The V gene is TRBV6-4, the J gene TRBJ2-3, with unresolved D. The ends were cut back, 7 bases at V and 2 bases at J, with 10 bases in the middle. Germline assignment: CDR1 MRHNA and CDR2 SNTAGT. This CDR3 has 13 amino acids. The CDR3 coding sequence is TGTGCCAGCATTCATTCTAACACAGATACGCAGTATTTT. Protein sequence: CASIHSNTDTQYF.

The rearrangement links TRBV4-1 to TRBJ2-1, with D maybe TRBD2 (5 bases). The germline CDR1 and CDR2 sequences are MGHRA and YSYEKL. The CDR3 extends over 16 amino acids. V lost 0 bases and J lost 5, with 14 bases in between. CDR3 DNA sequence: TGCGCCAGCAGCCAAGATACCGGGGTGGGGAACAATGAGCAGTTCTTC. This codes for CASSQDTGVGNNEQFF.

This chain joins TRBV11-2 and TRBJ2-6; D ambiguous. Germline lookup yields CDR1 SGHAT and CDR2 FQNNGV. V lost 5 bases to trimming and J lost 3 bases, with 14 bases between them. This CDR3 is built from 16 residues. The CDR3 DNA follows: TGTGCCAGCAGCCCCCCAGTTCGTGGTGGGGCCAACGTCCTGACTTTC. Its translation is CASSPPVRGGANVLTF.

The chain is built from TRBV5-1 and TRBJ2-1, with TRBD2 matching over 8 bases. V lost 0 bases, J lost 10 bases, and 6 bases stayed unmatched. The CDR3 has 14 residues. Germline CDR1 reads SGHRS; CDR2 reads YFSETQ. CDR3 coding DNA: TGCGCCAGCAGCTTGGCCTTCGGGGGGGCGGAGCAGTTCTTC. Its translation: CASSLAFGGAEQFF.

The genes are TRBV2 and TRBJ2-3, with 12 bases fitting TRBD2. The length of the CDR3 is 16 residues. After removal of 4 bases from V and 2 bases from J, the junction contained 4 bases not matched to a gene. Germline lookup yields CDR1 SNHLY and CDR2 FYNNEI. CDR3 in DNA: TGTGCCAGCAGTGTCGGACTAGCGGGGCCCACAGATACGCAGTATTTT. Its translation: CASSVGLAGPTDTQYF.